Here is one TCR beta chain with its context. Assay used: immunoSEQ multiplex PCR; TCRdb lists only in-frame clones, some missing. The repertoire consists of about 45,000 clones, with 85% to 90% occurring once and the leading ten covering 2% to 3%. This entry comes from a study of T cell clones after liver transplantation. Study overall: Draws occurred before transplant, before withdrawal, and after complete or failed withdrawal.

The receptor was derived from a human patient who received a liver transplant. Some T cells may be transferred from the graft donor. Material: CD4+ T cells from blood, obtained 24 months after liver transplant.

DNA of the CDR3: TGCAGCGTTCGGGGGACTAGCGGGAGGGCATCAGAAGAGACCCAGTACTTC. It translates to CSVRGTSGRASEETQYF. The chain couples TRBV29-1 to TRBJ2-5, with TRBD2 matching 16 bases. This CDR3 has 17 residues. V lost 5 bases to trimming and J lost 3 bases; unmatched junction nucleotides: 9. In germline, CDR1 is SQVTM, CDR2 ANQGSEA.